The entry below describes one TCR beta chain. After CD4+ and CD8+ cells were isolated by positive magnetic bead selection, their purity was checked by flow cytometry. The repertoire was sequenced with immunoSEQ multiplex PCR; TCRdb's copy has only in-frame clones and lacks some. The repertoire includes about 12,000 clones, less than 80% of them detected once, and roughly a tenth sits in the top ten. This sample was included in a study of somatic mutations in cytotoxic T cells in rheumatoid arthritis. The receptor was isolated from a man between 65 and 80 years old in good health. Sequenced material: CD8+ T cells sorted from blood.

The CDR3 nucleotides read TGTGCCAGCAGCCTAGGGGAGTCAGGCTCCCAAGAGACCCAGTACTTC. This codes for CASSLGESGSQETQYF. The chain employs TRBV7-3 and TRBJ2-5, with D perhaps TRBD1 or TRBD2 (5 bases each). Per the germline V gene, CDR1 is SGHTA and CDR2 is FQGTGA. CDR3 length: 16 amino acids. V was trimmed by 5 bases and J by 1 base, leaving 17 bases between them.